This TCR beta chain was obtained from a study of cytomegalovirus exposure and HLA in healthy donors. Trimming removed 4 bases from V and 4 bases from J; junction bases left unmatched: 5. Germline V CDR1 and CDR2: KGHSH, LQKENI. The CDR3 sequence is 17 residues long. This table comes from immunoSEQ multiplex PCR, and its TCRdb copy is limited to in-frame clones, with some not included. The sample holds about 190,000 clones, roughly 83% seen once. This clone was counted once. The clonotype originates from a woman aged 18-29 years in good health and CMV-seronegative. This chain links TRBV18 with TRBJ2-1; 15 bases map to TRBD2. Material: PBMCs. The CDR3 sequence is CASSQSGLAGGYNEQFF. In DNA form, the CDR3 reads TGTGCCAGCTCACAATCGGGACTAGCGGGGGGATACAATGAGCAGTTCTTC.